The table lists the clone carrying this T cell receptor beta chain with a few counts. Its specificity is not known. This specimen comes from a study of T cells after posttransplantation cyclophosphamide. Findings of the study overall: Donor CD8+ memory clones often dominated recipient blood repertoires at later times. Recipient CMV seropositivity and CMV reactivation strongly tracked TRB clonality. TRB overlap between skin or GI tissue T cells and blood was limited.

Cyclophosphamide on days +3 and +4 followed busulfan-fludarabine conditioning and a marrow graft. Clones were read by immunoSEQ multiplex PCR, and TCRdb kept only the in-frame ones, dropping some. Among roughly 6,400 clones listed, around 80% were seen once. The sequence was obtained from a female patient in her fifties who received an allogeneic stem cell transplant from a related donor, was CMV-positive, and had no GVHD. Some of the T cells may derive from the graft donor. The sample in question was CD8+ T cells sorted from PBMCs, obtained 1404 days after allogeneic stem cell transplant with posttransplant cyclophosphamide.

This CDR3 reads CAISESTAEQYF. CDR3 coding DNA: TGTGCCATCAGTGAGTCGACAGCCGAGCAGTACTTC. The V gene is TRBV10-3, the J gene TRBJ2-7, with D tentatively TRBD1 (5 bases). The V gene lost 0 bases and the J gene lost 6 bases, with 6 bases spanning the gap. The germline gives CDR1 ENHRY, CDR2 SYGVKD. The CDR3 has 12 amino acids.